One and the same sample provided the 10 T cell receptor beta chains below, sequenced in a study of T cells in Graves' hyperthyroidism and ophthalmopathy. Template material for amplifying TCR beta CDR3 regions consisted of RNA transcripts. In the first-round RT-PCR of the TCR CDR3, the HTBI primer set was used. TCRdb reanalysed the multiplex PCR reads using MiXCR and keeps one entry per CDR3 protein. The sample consists of more than 600,000 distinct CDR3 sequences, about 15% of them appearing once. The material sequenced was blood. These receptors came from a man aged 18 to 30 with Graves' hyperthyroidism.

This chain uses TRBV7-9 with TRBJ2-1; 8 bases are a match to TRBD2. CDR1 is SEHNR, CDR2 FQNEAQ, per germline (reference sequence). V lost 3 bases, J lost 15 bases, and 7 bases stayed unmatched. The CDR3 length is 12 residues. CDR3 protein: CASSLSGGRRFF. CDR3 DNA: TGTGCCAGCAGCTTGAGCGGGGGTCGGAGGTTCTTC.

Many counts were recorded for this clonotype. The chain recombines TRBV7-9 with TRBJ2-1, with a tentative D call TRBD2 (6 bases). This CDR3 has 12 residues. The V gene lost 9 bases and the J gene lost 0 bases, with 6 bases spanning the gap. Germline V gives CDR1 SEHNR, CDR2 FQNEAQ (reference sequence). The CDR3 DNA follows: TGTGCCAGGACTAGCTCCTACAATGAGCAGTTCTTC. Translating gives CARTSSYNEQFF.

In this sample, this clonotype turned up a few times. The CDR3: CASTGEASQTIYF. DNA for the CDR3: TGTGCCAGCACGGGGGAGGCCTCGCAGACCATATATTTT. The chain couples TRBV2 to TRBJ1-3; perhaps TRBD1 as D (5 bases). Germline assignment: CDR1 SNHLY and CDR2 FYNNEI. This CDR3 comprises 13 residues. V lost 7 bases and J 10 bases, leaving 17 bases between the germline ends.

Many counts were recorded for this clonotype. The genes are TRBV15 and TRBJ2-7, with TRBD2 matching 8 bases. With V trimmed by 4 bases and J by 1 base, 3 bases remained unmatched. This CDR3 is built from 14 residues. Germline CDR1 and CDR2: LNHNV and YYDKDF (reference sequence). CDR3 residues: CATSTLAGSYEQYF. For the CDR3, the DNA is TGTGCCACCAGCACTTTAGCGGGATCCTACGAGCAGTACTTC.

This clonotype was seen at least ten times. The rearrangement links TRBV7-8 to TRBJ2-1, with TRBD2 matching 9 bases. Losses at the gene ends were 3 bases for V and 6 bases for J; bases not matched to a gene: 12. The CDR3 extends over 17 amino acids. Germline CDR1 is SGHVS and CDR2 is FQNEAQ. CDR3 residues: CASSFQGWAGGVNEQFF. The CDR3 DNA follows: TGTGCCAGCAGCTTCCAGGGTTGGGCGGGAGGGGTCAATGAGCAGTTCTTC.

The V and J genes are TRBV20-1 and TRBJ1-1, with D perhaps TRBD1 (5 bases). Germline CDR1 DFQATT, CDR2 SNEGSKA (reference sequence). V lost 4 bases and J lost 0, with 9 bases in between. This CDR3 region has 13 residues. The CDR3 spells CSAIGGMNTEAFF. In DNA form, the CDR3 reads TGCAGTGCTATTGGGGGTATGAACACTGAAGCTTTCTTT.

This clonotype was counted only a few times. The genes are TRBV20-1 and TRBJ2-5, with a weak D call TRBD2 (5 bases). The CDR3 loop spans 14 amino acids. V gave up 2 bases and J gave up 7 bases, with 17 bases separating them. Germline V gives CDR1 DFQATT, CDR2 SNEGSKA (reference sequence). The CDR3 DNA sequence: TGCAGTGCTAGAAACGGGCTAGCTGAGGGGACCCAGTACTTC. It specifies CSARNGLAEGTQYF.

V and J are TRBV6-1 and TRBJ2-3, with 10 nucleotides matching TRBD2. The CDR3 is made up of 15 amino acids. Germline V gene lookup returns CDR1 MNHNS and CDR2 SASEGT. The V gene end was trimmed by 6 bases and the J gene end by 3 bases; junction bases not matched to a gene: 6. CDR3: CASRRIAGGTDTQYF. As DNA, the CDR3 is TGTGCCAGCAGGAGAATAGCGGGAGGAACAGATACGCAGTATTTT.

This chain connects TRBV19 to TRBJ1-2; D might be TRBD1 (5 bases). Looked up from germline, CDR1 is LNHDA and CDR2 is SQIVND (reference sequence). The V gene lost 7 bases and the J gene lost 8 bases, with 20 bases spanning the gap. This CDR3 region has 14 residues. CDR3 amino acids: CASTPRGKAPGYTF. The CDR3 nucleotides are TGTGCCAGTACCCCCCGGGGGAAGGCCCCCGGCTACACCTTC.

The rearrangement links TRBV5-4 to TRBJ2-1; D unclear. The CDR3 is 14 residues long. Trimming pared 7 bases from V and 3 bases from J, leaving 14 bases between. From germline, CDR1 is SGHNT and CDR2 YYREEE (reference sequence). CDR3 coding DNA: TGTGCCAGCGCTCAGATGAATGTCTACAATGAGCAGTTCTTC. It specifies CASAQMNVYNEQFF. The full variable domain, with the rest looked up from reference TRBV5-4 and TRBJ2-1, is ETGVTQSPTHLIKTRGQQVTLRCSSQSGHNTVSWYQQALGQGPQFIFQYYREEENGRGNFPPRFSGLQFPNYSSELNVNALELDDSALYLCASAQMNVYNEQFFGPGTRLTVL.